Below, 20 T cell receptor beta chains from the same sample are listed, as sequenced in a study of blood T cell repertoires in COVID-19. TCRdb keeps only in-frame clones here, not all; method: immunoSEQ multiplex PCR. The sample records some 18,000 clones, approximately 90% being singletons. The sequenced material came from peripheral blood. Source of these receptors: a human donor in a cohort sampled during active COVID-19.

This clone came up a few times. This sequence joins TRBV27 and TRBJ2-1; D possibly corresponds to TRBD2 (5 bases). The V end was cut by 4 bases, the J end by 8 bases, with 12 bases between. Germline assignment: CDR1 MNHEY and CDR2 SMNVEV (reference sequence). This CDR3 has 13 amino acids. The CDR3 nucleotides are TGTGCCAGCAGTTATTCCACTAGGGATGAGCAGTTCTTC. Translated, it gives CASSYSTRDEQFF.

The genes are TRBV30 and TRBJ2-3; tentative D call: TRBD2 (6 bases). Germline V gives CDR1 GTSNPN, CDR2 SVGIG (reference sequence). V shed 0 bases and J shed 2 bases, with 12 bases lying between them. This CDR3 is 15 amino acids long. CDR3 loop: CAWSVGSGFTDTQYF. CDR3 nucleotides: TGTGCCTGGAGTGTCGGGAGCGGGTTCACAGATACGCAGTATTTT.

This clone occurred a few times. The chain is built from TRBV27 and TRBJ1-5; 8 bases match TRBD1. V gave up 5 bases and J gave up 4 bases; unmatched junction bases: 4. From germline, CDR1 is MNHEY and CDR2 SMNVEV (reference sequence). The CDR3 covers 14 residues. CDR3 residues: CASSRGTGNQPQHF. The CDR3 nucleotides are TGTGCCAGCAGTAGAGGGACAGGTAATCAGCCCCAGCATTTT.

V usage is TRBV5-1 and J usage is TRBJ2-7; 8 bases are shared with TRBD2. CDR1 and CDR2 (germline): SGHRS, YFSETQ. Germline trimming cut 0 bases from V and 4 bases from J; bases unmatched to any gene: 6. This CDR3 region has 15 residues. CDR3 bases: TGCGCCAGCAGCTTGGGGGGGACTAGACAATACGAGCAGTACTTC. It yields the protein CASSLGGTRQYEQYF.

The rearrangement uses TRBV3-1 (or the pseudogene TRBV3-2) and TRBJ2-2, with 8 bases that match TRBD2. Germline V CDR1 and CDR2: LGHDT, YNNKEL (reference sequence). V gave up 6 bases and J gave up 1 base; unmatched junction bases: 4. This CDR3 comprises 15 residues. The CDR3: CASSLTSGNTGELFF. CDR3 nucleotide sequence: TGTGCCAGCAGTCTTACTAGCGGGAACACCGGGGAGCTGTTTTTT.

This sequence joins TRBV7-2 and TRBJ2-1; 8 bases map to TRBD2. Germline loops: CDR1 SGHTA, CDR2 FQGNSA. CDR3 length: 18 amino acids. The V gene end was trimmed by 1 base and the J gene end by 4 bases; junction bases not matched to a gene: 12. The CDR3 nucleotides are TGTGCCAGCAGCTTAGAAGGGCGAGCGGGAGTATTTTACAATGAGCAGTTCTTC. Encoded protein: CASSLEGRAGVFYNEQFF.

The V call is TRBV5-1, the J call TRBJ2-7; 9 bases match TRBD2. This CDR3 spans 14 amino acids. V trimming: 4 bases; J trimming: 2 bases; junction bases outside the gene matches: 4. Germline CDR1 and CDR2: SGHRS and YFSETQ. The CDR3: CASSRSGRPYEQYF. The CDR3 region has the DNA TGCGCCAGCAGCCGTAGCGGGAGACCCTACGAGCAGTACTTC. The full variable domain, in which reference TRBV5-1 and TRBJ2-7 provide the parts outside the CDR3, is KAGVTQTPRYLIKTRGQQVTLSCSPISGHRSVSWYQQTPGQGLQFLFEYFSETQRNKGNFPGRFSGRQFSNSRSEMNVSTLELGDSALYLCASSRSGRPYEQYFGPGTRLTVT.

This rearrangement joins TRBV5-1 to TRBJ2-7; TRBD1 matches 9 bases. J gave up 2 bases and V 0 bases, and 12 bases lay outside the gene matches. This CDR3 is built from 18 residues. CDR1 and CDR2 (germline): SGHRS, YFSETQ. The CDR3 DNA sequence: TGCGCCAGCAGCTTGGTGCTGGGAGGGACAGGGCTTACCTACGAGCAGTACTTC. Translating gives CASSLVLGGTGLTYEQYF. The whole variable domain, remainder taken from reference TRBV5-1 and TRBJ2-7, is KAGVTQTPRYLIKTRGQQVTLSCSPISGHRSVSWYQQTPGQGLQFLFEYFSETQRNKGNFPGRFSGRQFSNSRSEMNVSTLELGDSALYLCASSLVLGGTGLTYEQYFGPGTRLTVT.

The gene calls are TRBV4-1 and TRBJ1-1; 7 positions match TRBD1. The CDR3 extends over 15 amino acids. Germline CDR1 and CDR2: MGHRA and YSYEKL. Trimming cost V 1 base and J 1 base; bases outside gene matches: 3. In DNA, the CDR3 is TGCGCCAGCAGCCAAGGGGGACAGCCGAACACTGAAGCTTTCTTT. This sequence encodes CASSQGGQPNTEAFF.

This chain joins TRBV19 and TRBJ1-6; D remains unclear. Trimming removed 5 bases at V and 10 bases at J, with 9 bases between. This CDR3 spans 12 amino acids. Germline CDR1 LNHDA, CDR2 SQIVND (reference sequence). The CDR3 sequence is CASSATESPLHF. In nucleotides, the CDR3 is TGTGCCAGTAGTGCGACGGAGTCACCCCTCCACTTT.

J is TRBJ2-7 and V is TRBV27; 11 bases line up with TRBD1. In germline, CDR1 is MNHEY, CDR2 SMNVEV (reference sequence). The CDR3 has 20 residues. Losses at the gene ends were 2 bases for V and 6 bases for J; bases not matched to a gene: 21. The CDR3 DNA reads as TGTGCCAGCAGTTTAGGGGTTGCCGGACGCGGGGGGACAGGGGGGAGCGAGCAGTACTTC. Translation: CASSLGVAGRGGTGGSEQYF.

The genes are TRBV7-2 and TRBJ2-5; D remains unclear. CDR1 and CDR2 (germline): SGHTA, FQGNSA. Trimming removed 0 bases from V and 2 bases from J, with 10 bases in between. The CDR3 has 15 residues. The CDR3 region has the DNA TGTGCCAGCAGCTTAGCGCTGACATATCAAGAGACCCAGTACTTC. This translates into CASSLALTYQETQYF.

This chain connects TRBV14 to TRBJ2-5; the match to TRBD1 covers 7 bases. Germline CDR1 reads SGHDN; CDR2 reads FVKESK. J was trimmed by 4 bases and V by 5 bases; bases with no gene match: 10. The CDR3 sequence is 15 residues long. CDR3 sequence reads: CASSERQGNLETQYF. The CDR3, as DNA: TGTGCCAGCAGCGAAAGACAGGGTAATTTAGAGACCCAGTACTTC.

The gene calls are TRBV19 and TRBJ1-5; tentative D call: TRBD1 (6 bases). V lost 6 bases to trimming and J lost 4 bases, with 22 bases between them. This CDR3 spans 17 amino acids. Germline V gene lookup returns CDR1 LNHDA and CDR2 SQIVND (reference sequence). CDR3 DNA sequence: TGTGCCAGTAGACCCAATGGAGGGGGGGCGCTTAATCAGCCCCAGCATTTT. Protein product: CASRPNGGGALNQPQHF.

V and J are TRBV15 and TRBJ1-6; TRBD1 matches 8 bases. From germline, CDR1 is LNHNV and CDR2 YYDKDF (reference sequence). The CDR3 length is 19 residues. The V segment lost 2 bases and the J segment 6 bases; nucleotides outside the gene matches: 15. CDR3 coding DNA: TGTGCCACCAGCAGACCGAAGGGGGTCCTTGACAGGGGTAATTCACCCCTCCACTTT. This gives the protein CATSRPKGVLDRGNSPLHF.

The chain recombines TRBV5-4 with TRBJ1-1, with D possibly being TRBD1 (6 bases). V shed 2 bases and J shed 3 bases, with 14 bases lying between them. This CDR3 spans 15 amino acids. The V gene's germline CDR1 is SGHNT and CDR2 YYREEE (reference sequence). CDR3 coding DNA: TGTGCCAGCAGCTTATGGACAGACTTAGACACTGAAGCTTTCTTT. This encodes CASSLWTDLDTEAFF. Looking up the rest from reference TRBV5-4 and TRBJ1-1 gives the full variable domain: ETGVTQSPTHLIKTRGQQVTLRCSSQSGHNTVSWYQQALGQGPQFIFQYYREEENGRGNFPPRFSGLQFPNYSSELNVNALELDDSALYLCASSLWTDLDTEAFFGQGTRLTVV.

The V gene is TRBV5-1, the J gene TRBJ2-2, with 12 bases identical to TRBD2. The germline gives CDR1 SGHRS, CDR2 YFSETQ. The CDR3 is 16 amino acids. J was trimmed by 4 bases and V by 4 bases; bases with no gene match: 5. The CDR3, as DNA: TGCGCCAGCAGCATCGCTAGCGGGAGGGCCACCGGGGAGCTGTTTTTT. Protein: CASSIASGRATGELFF.

The rearrangement links TRBV5-1 to TRBJ2-1, with D maybe TRBD1 (5 bases). In germline, CDR1 is SGHRS, CDR2 YFSETQ. With 4 bases removed from V and 4 bases from J, the gap between germline ends came to 15 bases. This CDR3 region has 15 residues. Here the CDR3 reads CASSLSTQGYNEQFF. CDR3 bases: TGCGCCAGCAGCCTGTCTACCCAGGGATACAATGAGCAGTTCTTC.

V and J are TRBV28 and TRBJ1-6; D is uncertain. This CDR3 contains 12 residues. Germline CDR1 is MDHEN and CDR2 is SYDVKM. The ends were cut back, 5 bases at V and 14 bases at J, with 13 bases in the middle. The CDR3 DNA reads TGTGCCAGCAGTCCCCCGACAAGCACCCTCCACTTT. This translates into CASSPPTSTLHF.

V is TRBV4-3 and J is TRBJ2-5, with D maybe TRBD1 (6 bases). The V end lost 0 bases, the J end lost 1 base, and 18 bases lay between the germline ends. This CDR3 has 18 residues. Germline CDR1 and CDR2: LGHNA and YSLEER. The CDR3 bases are TGCGCCAGCAGCCAAGACCGATTAACAGGGATCTTCCAAGAGACCCAGTACTTC. It yields the protein CASSQDRLTGIFQETQYF.